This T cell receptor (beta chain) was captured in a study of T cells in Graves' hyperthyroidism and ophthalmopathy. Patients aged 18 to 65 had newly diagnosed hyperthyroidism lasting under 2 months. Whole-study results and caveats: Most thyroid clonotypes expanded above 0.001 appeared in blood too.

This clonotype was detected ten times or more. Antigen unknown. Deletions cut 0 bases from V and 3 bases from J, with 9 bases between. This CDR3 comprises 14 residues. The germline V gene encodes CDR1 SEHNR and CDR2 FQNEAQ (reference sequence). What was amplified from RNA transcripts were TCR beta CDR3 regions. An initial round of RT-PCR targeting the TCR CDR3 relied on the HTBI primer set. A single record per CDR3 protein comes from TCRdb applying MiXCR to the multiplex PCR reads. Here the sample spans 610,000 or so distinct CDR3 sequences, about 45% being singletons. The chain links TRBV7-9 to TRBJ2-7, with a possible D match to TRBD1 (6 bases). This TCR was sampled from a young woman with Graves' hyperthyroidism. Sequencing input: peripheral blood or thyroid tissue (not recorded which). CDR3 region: CASSLAGGNYEQYF. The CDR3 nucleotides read TGTGCCAGCAGCTTAGCAGGGGGAAACTACGAGCAGTACTTC.